Below are 21 T cell receptor beta chains sequenced from a single sample in a study of T cells after yellow fever vaccination. One entry per CDR3 protein, called by TCRdb with MiXCR from the 5' RACE reads. The sample contains some 560,000 distinct CDR3 sequences, around 16% of which appear only once. The sequenced sample was PBMCs, obtained 4 to 5 days after the first yellow fever vaccination. The receptor set was obtained from a man between 18 and 35 years old who received the YFV17D yellow fever vaccine.

This clonotype was counted only a few times. The chain recombines TRBV6-2 or TRBV6-3 with TRBJ2-5; D is ambiguous. The ends were cut back, 10 bases at V and 5 bases at J, with 14 bases in the middle. The germline CDR1 and CDR2 sequences are MNHEY and SVGEGT. The CDR3 contains 12 residues. CDR3: CATDNPWETQYF. The DNA for the CDR3 is TGTGCCACTGACAACCCTTGGGAGACCCAGTACTTC.

V usage is TRBV4-2 and J usage is TRBJ1-1; D is uncertain. The CDR3 runs to 15 residues. The germline gives CDR1 LGHNA, CDR2 YNFKEQ. V was clipped by 4 bases and J by 6 bases, with 18 bases between them. CDR3 region: CASSPWVAGVAEAFF. CDR3 in DNA: TGTGCCAGCAGCCCCTGGGTCGCTGGGGTGGCTGAAGCTTTCTTT.

This clonotype was seen only a few times. The chain carries TRBV5-5 and TRBJ2-6; 7 nucleotides agree with TRBD1. This CDR3 comprises 15 residues. The germline V gene encodes CDR1 SGHKS and CDR2 YYEKEE (reference sequence). Trimming at V came to 5 bases and at J to 2 bases, leaving 4 bases not matched to a gene. The CDR3 DNA reads TGTGCCAGCAGTTACGACAGGGCTGGGGCCAACGTCCTGACTTTC. It yields the protein CASSYDRAGANVLTF. Complete variable domain (other parts from reference TRBV5-5 and TRBJ2-6): DAGVTQSPTHLIKTRGQQVTLRCSPISGHKSVSWYQQVLGQGPQFIFQYYEKEERGRGNFPDRFSARQFPNYSSELNVNALLLGDSALYLCASSYDRAGANVLTFGAGSRLTVL.

The chain carries TRBV20-1 and TRBJ1-5, with D uncertain. CDR1 and CDR2 from the germline V gene are DFQATT and SNEGSKA (reference sequence). The V end was cut by 4 bases, the J end by 0 bases, with 13 bases between. The CDR3 is 15 residues long. The CDR3 here is CSANRAGYSNQPQHF. The CDR3 bases are TGCAGTGCTAACCGGGCGGGTTATAGCAATCAGCCCCAGCATTTT.

This clonotype has a single count. A much more abundant neighbour one base away suggests this may be a read error. V gene TRBV20-1 combines with J gene TRBJ2-2, with TRBD2 as a possible D gene (5 bases). Germline V gene data show CDR1 as DFQATT and CDR2 as SNEGSKA (reference sequence). The CDR3 is made up of 16 amino acids. V was shortened by 0 bases and J by 6 bases, with 17 bases between the two germline ends. The CDR3 is CSARDLNSPEAGELFF. CDR3 in DNA: TGCAGTGCTAGAGACCTAAACTCCCCGGAGGCCGGGGAGCTGTTTTTT.

This clonotype was counted many times. V is TRBV4-3 and J is TRBJ2-5; 8 positions match TRBD2. The V and J ends lost 2 bases and 5 bases, in that order; junction bases with no gene match: 10. Per the germline V gene, CDR1 is LGHNA and CDR2 is YSLEER. This CDR3 spans 16 amino acids. CDR3 nucleotides: TGCGCCAGCAGCCAACTGGCTAGCGGGCGCGGGGAGACCCAGTACTTC. Translated, it gives CASSQLASGRGETQYF.

The V call is TRBV27, the J call TRBJ1-4; perhaps TRBD1 as D (6 bases). The V end lost 6 bases, the J end lost 6 bases, and 17 bases lay between the germline ends. The CDR3 consists of 15 residues. CDR1 is MNHEY and CDR2 is SMNVEV in the germline V gene (reference sequence). The CDR3 nucleotides are TGTGCCAGCAGAGCCTACAGGGTAGGAGATGAAAAACTGTTTTTT. As protein: CASRAYRVGDEKLFF.

This clonotype was found many times. This chain connects TRBV6-1 to TRBJ2-5; weak D call: TRBD1 (6 bases). The CDR3 consists of 13 residues. The V end lost 7 bases, the J end lost 2 bases, and 11 bases lay between the germline ends. Germline V lookup: CDR1 MNHNS, CDR2 SASEGT. CDR3 protein: CASTLQGQETQYF. CDR3 DNA: TGTGCCAGCACCCTACAGGGTCAAGAGACCCAGTACTTC.

The J gene is TRBJ2-1, the V gene TRBV4-3; 10 positions agree with TRBD1. Trimming cost V 2 bases and J 8 bases; bases outside gene matches: 6. CDR3 size: 15 residues. CDR1 and CDR2 (germline): LGHNA, YSLEER. The CDR3 coding sequence is TGCGCCAGCAGCCAACAGGACAGGGGGGCCGATGAGCAGTTCTTC. This sequence encodes CASSQQDRGADEQFF.

The V gene is TRBV20-1, the J gene TRBJ1-2; tentatively, D is TRBD1 (6 bases). Deletions cut 0 bases from V and 4 bases from J, with 15 bases between. Germline CDR1 reads DFQATT; CDR2 reads SNEGSKA (reference sequence). The CDR3 extends over 15 amino acids. CDR3 sequence reads: CSARDLWGGAYGYTF. CDR3 DNA sequence: TGCAGTGCTAGAGATCTATGGGGGGGCGCCTATGGCTACACCTTC.

This chain links TRBV7-7 with TRBJ2-5, with 10 bases that match TRBD2. This CDR3 spans 18 amino acids. Germline trimming cut 1 base from V and 4 bases from J; bases unmatched to any gene: 12. CDR1 is SSHAT and CDR2 is FNYEAQ in the germline V gene (reference sequence). This CDR3 reads CASSLGGLAGALGETQYF. The CDR3 DNA sequence: TGTGCCAGCAGCTTAGGCGGGCTAGCGGGGGCCCTCGGAGAGACCCAGTACTTC.

This clonotype appeared a few times. The V and J genes are TRBV4-2 and TRBJ2-3, with D tentatively TRBD1 or TRBD2 (6 bases each). This CDR3 has 18 residues. The V and J ends lost 1 base and 4 bases respectively, with 21 bases between them. Germline CDR1 LGHNA, CDR2 YNFKEQ. Here the CDR3 DNA reads TGTGCCAGCAGCCAAGGACCCGGGGGCCTACAGGGAGCAGATACGCAGTATTTT. This translates into CASSQGPGGLQGADTQYF.

CDR3 in DNA: TGTGCCATCAGGACGGACCTGAGCTCCTACGAGCAGTACGTC. Its translation: CAIRTDLSSYEQYV. The gene calls are TRBV10-3 and TRBJ2-7; D not certain. The germline V gene encodes CDR1 ENHRY and CDR2 SYGVKD. The CDR3 runs 14 residues. The V gene lost 6 bases and the J gene lost 0 bases, with 12 bases spanning the gap.

The table lists this clonotype with many counts. The chain has TRBV7-3 and TRBJ2-3; D might be TRBD1 (6 bases). The CDR3 has 15 amino acids. Germline assignment: CDR1 SGHTA and CDR2 FQGTGA. V was clipped by 2 bases and J by 0 bases, with 9 bases between them. CDR3 region: CASSLGTLSTDTQYF. The CDR3 DNA reads as TGTGCCAGCAGCTTAGGGACACTTAGCACAGATACGCAGTATTTT. Using reference TRBV7-3 and TRBJ2-3 for the parts outside the CDR3, the full variable domain is GAGVSQTPSNKVTEKGKYVELRCDPISGHTALYWYRQSLGQGPEFLIYFQGTGAADDSGLPNDRFFAVRPEGSVSTLKIQRTERGDSAVYLCASSLGTLSTDTQYFGPGTRLTVL.

This clonotype was recorded many times. The CDR3 sequence is CASSFPTSGEVGSYNEQFF. The CDR3 DNA reads TGTGCCAGCAGCTTCCCCACTAGCGGGGAAGTCGGCTCCTACAATGAGCAGTTCTTC. The rearrangement joins TRBV11-2 to TRBJ2-1; 10 nucleotides agree with TRBD2. Losses at the gene ends were 3 bases for V and 0 bases for J; bases not matched to a gene: 11. Germline V CDR1 and CDR2: SGHAT, FQNNGV. The CDR3 length is 19 residues.

The sample holds one count of this clonotype. V and J are TRBV3-1 and TRBJ1-6; D not certain. This CDR3 is built from 17 residues. The germline V gene has CDR1 LGHDT and CDR2 YNNKEL (reference sequence). V was trimmed by 0 bases and J by 7 bases, leaving 16 bases between them. The CDR3 region has the DNA TGTGCCAGCAGCCAAGATTCGGCCGCGCAGGCCAATTCACCCCTCCACTTT. It translates to CASSQDSAAQANSPLHF. The full variable domain, in which reference TRBV3-1 and TRBJ1-6 provide the parts outside the CDR3, is DTAVSQTPKYLVTQMGNDKSIKCEQNLGHDTMYWYKQDSKKFLKIMFSYNNKELIINETVPNRFSPKSPDKAHLNLHINSLELGDSAVYFCASSQDSAAQANSPLHFGNGTRLTVT.

This clonotype came up a few times. The J gene is TRBJ2-1, the V gene TRBV20-1; TRBD2 matches at 7 bases. Trimming took 0 bases from V and 4 from J; bases not matched to a gene: 9. Germline CDR1 DFQATT, CDR2 SNEGSKA (reference sequence). This CDR3 has 16 amino acids. In DNA form, the CDR3 reads TGCAGTGCTAGAGATCTAGGCGGGGGACGGTACAATGAGCAGTTCTTC. Encoded protein: CSARDLGGGRYNEQFF.

This clonotype was counted ten times or more. The J gene is TRBJ1-5, the V gene TRBV12-3 or TRBV12-4, with D perhaps TRBD1 (6 bases). With 4 bases removed from V and 1 base from J, the gap between germline ends came to 8 bases. The CDR3 consists of 14 residues. For the CDR3, the DNA is TGTGCCAGCAGTTCCAGGGGCAGCAATCAGCCCCAGCATTTT. As protein: CASSSRGSNQPQHF.

This clonotype appeared a few times. The chain is built from TRBV5-1 and TRBJ2-2; a possible D gene is TRBD2 (7 bases). Germline V CDR1 and CDR2: SGHRS, YFSETQ. This CDR3 region has 14 residues. V dropped 5 bases and J dropped 3 bases, with 11 bases sitting between them. Here the CDR3 DNA reads TGCGCCAGCAGGCGGGGGCGCGACACCGGGGAGCTGTTTTTT. Protein sequence: CASRRGRDTGELFF.

This clonotype turned up a few times. The V call is TRBV10-3, the J call TRBJ2-5; maybe TRBD2 (5 bases). The germline CDR1 and CDR2 sequences are ENHRY and SYGVKD. The CDR3 length is 13 residues. Deletions cut 6 bases from V and 4 bases from J, with 12 bases between. The DNA of the CDR3 is TGTGCCATCAGCGGCCAACGGGGAGAGACCCAGTACTTC. Translation gives CAISGQRGETQYF.

The chain joins TRBV12-3 or TRBV12-4 to TRBJ2-1, with a weak D call TRBD2 (6 bases). The CDR3 covers 13 residues. Trimming cost V 8 bases and J 8 bases, with 16 bases left between them. CDR3 DNA: TGTGCCAGCGGGGAGTTCGCGGGATATGAGCAGTTCTTC. It specifies CASGEFAGYEQFF.